A selection of T cell receptor beta chains follows, all from one sample in a study of blood T cell repertoires in COVID-19. The protocol was immunoSEQ multiplex PCR, while the TCRdb copy is restricted to in-frame clones and leaves out a portion. The data show about 170,000 clones, roughly nine tenths seen once. Specimen: peripheral blood. The receptors stem from a woman aged 55-75 years with COVID-19, enrolled during active disease. Each CDR3 is given with its conserved first and last residue. The D gene is left open where the match is weak. Not all rows give a size; the values are once, few, many and, for expanded clones, a class.

J gene | V gene | D gene | clone size | CDR3 protein | CDR3 DNA
TRBJ2-7 | TRBV19 | TRBD1 | . | CASSTPGQGAYEQYF | TGTGCCAGTAGTACACCGGGACAGGGAGCCTACGAGCAGTACTTC
TRBJ2-3 | TRBV18 | . | . | CASSPRRGSSTDTQYF | TGTGCCAGCTCCCCACGGCGCGGGTCCAGCACAGATACGCAGTATTTT
TRBJ2-1 | TRBV19 | TRBD1 | . | CASGRTGPSEQFF | TGTGCCAGTGGGAGGACAGGGCCTTCGGAGCAGTTCTTC
TRBJ2-1 | TRBV19 | TRBD1 | once | CASSIGGQGARDNEQFF | TGTGCCAGTAGTATAGGTGGACAGGGGGCGAGGGACAATGAGCAGTTCTTC
TRBJ1-4 | TRBV6-5 | . | . | CASSYSRQGGEKLFF | TGTGCCAGCAGTTACTCCCGGCAGGGTGGCGAAAAACTGTTTTTT
TRBJ2-5 | TRBV10-3 | . | . | CAIKGEETQYF | TGTGCCATCAAGGGAGAAGAGACCCAGTACTTC
TRBJ2-4 | TRBV30 | TRBD1 | . | CAWSVQGTITNRNIQYF | TGTGCCTGGAGTGTACAGGGGACAATCACCAATCGGAACATTCAGTACTTC
TRBJ1-6 | TRBV2 | TRBD1 | . | CASSEYRGSSSPLHF | TGTGCCAGCAGTGAATACAGGGGGAGCTCCTCACCCCTCCACTTT
TRBJ1-2 | TRBV9 | . | few | CASSAGDLYGYTF | TGTGCCAGCAGTGCGGGCGACCTCTATGGCTACACCTTC
TRBJ2-1 | TRBV7-2 | . | . | CASSPRSEQFF | TGTGCCAGCAGCCCTCGGAGTGAGCAGTTCTTC
TRBJ2-7 | TRBV3-1/TRBV3-2 | . | once | CASSLSYSRSYEQYF | TGTGCCAGCAGCCTATCATACTCTAGGTCCTACGAGCAGTACTTC
TRBJ1-4 | TRBV10-3 | TRBD1 | . | CAISRQGGDEKLFF | TGTGCCATCAGTCGACAGGGCGGGGATGAAAAACTGTTTTTT
TRBJ2-1 | TRBV27 | TRBD2 | . | CASSTGTSGRNEQFF | TGTGCCAGCAGCACCGGGACTAGCGGGAGAAATGAGCAGTTCTTC
TRBJ1-3 | TRBV30 | TRBD1 | . | CACSRGTASGNTIYF | TGTGCCTGTTCTCGTGGGACAGCTTCTGGAAACACCATATATTTT
TRBJ1-2 | TRBV18 | TRBD1 | . | CASSPTGQGAGGYTF | TGTGCCAGCTCACCTACCGGACAGGGGGCGGGAGGCTACACCTTC
TRBJ1-2 | TRBV11-3 | TRBD1 | . | CASSLPPIRDRAGTNYGYTF | TGTGCCAGCAGCTTACCTCCTATCCGGGACAGGGCGGGGACTAACTATGGCTACACCTTC
TRBJ2-5 | TRBV6-5 | . | . | CASSPDDRYQETQYF | TGTGCCAGCAGTCCCGATGACAGGTACCAAGAGACCCAGTACTTC
TRBJ2-7 | TRBV14 | . | . | CASSSRGAREQYF | TGTGCCAGCAGCTCCCGTGGCGCGCGGGAGCAGTACTTC
TRBJ1-2 | TRBV5-1 | TRBD1 | . | CASSLQGATSGYTF | TGCGCCAGCAGCTTACAGGGGGCTACGAGTGGCTACACCTTC
TRBJ1-2 | TRBV7-9 | TRBD1 | . | CASSFGQGNGYTF | TGTGCCAGCAGCTTCGGACAGGGAAACGGCTACACCTTC